What follows are 18 T cell receptor beta chains derived from one specimen sequenced in a study of Graves' ophthalmopathy and Graves' hyperthyroidism. Amplification targeted the TCR beta CDR3 regions, with RNA transcripts as the source material. Investigators did first-round RT-PCR with HTBI primers, then second-round multiplex PCR. TCRdb called the multiplex PCR reads again in MiXCR, with one record for every CDR3 protein. The sample has just over 600,000 distinct CDR3 sequences; roughly 20% are singletons. The sample consisted of peripheral blood. These receptors originate from a woman under 30 with stable Graves' hyperthyroidism. Some clones in this sample may be carry-over from other donors' samples.

The V call is TRBV3-1, the J call TRBJ1-5; D unresolved. V was clipped by 4 bases and J by 7 bases, with 11 bases between them. CDR3 length equals 13 residues. CDR1 and CDR2 from the germline V gene are LGHDT and YNNKEL (reference sequence). CDR3 bases: TGTGCCAGCAGCCTAAACGGTGGGCAGCCCCAGCATTTT. The encoded protein is CASSLNGGQPQHF.

At least ten counts were recorded for this clonotype. V is TRBV15 and J is TRBJ1-1; D not certain. The CDR3 is made up of 13 amino acids. Germline-derived CDR1 and CDR2 are LNHNV and YYDKDF (reference sequence). V was trimmed by 6 bases and J by 0 bases, leaving 8 bases between them. The CDR3 protein is CATRAEMNTEAFF. The CDR3 region has the DNA TGTGCCACCAGAGCAGAGATGAACACTGAAGCTTTCTTT.

This chain joins TRBV29-1 and TRBJ1-1, with unresolved D. Germline CDR1 and CDR2: SQVTM and ANQGSEA. The CDR3 runs to 11 residues. The CDR3 nucleotides read TGCAGAGCGGGAGGTATGACTGAAGCTTTCTTT. Translation: CRAGGMTEAFF.

This clonotype was picked up many times. The chain combines TRBV6-1 with TRBJ2-5, with D perhaps being TRBD1 or TRBD2 (6 bases each). Germline CDR1 and CDR2: MNHNS and SASEGT. CDR3 length: 14 residues. Trimming left V 7 bases short and J 1 base short, with 13 bases between. The CDR3, as DNA: TGTGCCAGCACCTCCGGGGGCGCCCAAGAGACCCAGTACTTC. Translated: CASTSGGAQETQYF.

This clonotype was counted many times. The chain couples TRBV6-5 to TRBJ2-7; D may be TRBD1 (6 bases). V was shortened by 4 bases and J by 3 bases, with 19 bases between the two germline ends. Per the germline V gene, CDR1 is MNHEY and CDR2 is SVGAGI. The CDR3 totals 16 residues. The CDR3 DNA sequence: TGTGCCAGCAGTTTAAGACCCCCGGGACACCGCTACGAGCAGTACTTC. Encoded protein: CASSLRPPGHRYEQYF.

This clonotype occurred many times. This rearrangement joins TRBV2 to TRBJ1-2; unclear D gene. Trimming cost V 2 bases and J 4 bases, with 5 bases left between them. Germline V CDR1 and CDR2: SNHLY, FYNNEI. This CDR3 has 12 residues. The DNA for the CDR3 is TGTGCCAGCAGTGAAAACGTCTATGGCTACACCTTC. Translated: CASSENVYGYTF. Complete variable domain (other parts from reference TRBV2 and TRBJ1-2): EPEVTQTPSHQVTQMGQEVILRCVPISNHLYFYWYRQILGQKVEFLVSFYNNEISEKSEIFDDQFSVERPDGSNFTLKIRSTKLEDSAMYFCASSENVYGYTFGSGTRLTVV.

The chain links TRBV11-1 to TRBJ2-5; 8 bases fit TRBD2. Trimming took 1 base from V and 5 from J; bases not matched to a gene: 6. The CDR3 extends over 15 amino acids. Germline V CDR1 and CDR2: SGHAT, FQDESV (reference sequence). This CDR3 reads CASSLGAAGVETQYF. DNA of the CDR3: TGTGCCAGCAGCTTAGGGGCAGCGGGAGTTGAGACCCAGTACTTC.

V gene TRBV6-2 or TRBV6-3 combines with J gene TRBJ2-7, with 10 bases aligning to TRBD2. The ends lost 8 bases at V and 3 bases at J; junction bases unmatched: 7. The CDR3 contains 14 residues. CDR1 MNHEY and CDR2 SVGEGT come from the germline V gene. CDR3 protein: CASGTSGALYEQYF. The DNA of the CDR3 is TGTGCCAGCGGAACTAGCGGGGCCCTCTACGAGCAGTACTTC.

The V call is TRBV30, the J call TRBJ1-1; tentative D call: TRBD1 (5 bases). CDR1 and CDR2 (germline): GTSNPN, SVGIG (reference sequence). V was clipped by 5 bases and J by 1 base, with 11 bases between them. The CDR3 runs to 13 residues. CDR3 region: CAWSKDTNTEAFF. As DNA, the CDR3 is TGTGCCTGGTCGAAGGACACGAACACTGAAGCTTTCTTT.

This clonotype appeared many times. The genes are TRBV11-3 and TRBJ2-7; D is ambiguous. The germline V gene has CDR1 SGHNT and CDR2 YENEEA. The CDR3 is 16 amino acids. Deletions cut 1 base from V and 4 bases from J, with 17 bases between. CDR3 sequence (DNA): TGTGCCAGCAGCTTAGGTATTGTCGGAATCGGGTACGAGCAGTACTTC. It translates to CASSLGIVGIGYEQYF.

This clonotype was seen at least ten times. The J gene is TRBJ1-3, the V gene TRBV9; D may be TRBD1 (5 bases). The germline V and J ends were trimmed by 4 bases and 0 bases, with 14 bases remaining between them. The germline gives CDR1 SGDLS, CDR2 YYNGEE. There are 16 residues in the CDR3. The CDR3 sequence is CASSPGVPSSGNTIYF. CDR3 DNA sequence: TGTGCCAGCAGCCCGGGGGTCCCCAGCTCTGGAAACACCATATATTTT.

The V gene is TRBV7-2, the J gene TRBJ2-7; D is ambiguous. The V end was cut by 0 bases, the J end by 4 bases, with 7 bases between. The CDR3 has 13 amino acids. Germline V CDR1 and CDR2: SGHTA, FQGNSA. CDR3 nucleotides: TGTGCCAGCAGCTTAGCGCTTGGGTACGAGCAGTACTTC. This translates into CASSLALGYEQYF.

This clonotype was recorded many times. The chain recombines TRBV5-1 with TRBJ1-1; D unclear. V shed 0 bases and J shed 6 bases, with 15 bases lying between them. CDR3 length: 15 residues. Germline-derived CDR1 and CDR2 are SGHRS and YFSETQ. CDR3: CASSLGSAGSAEAFF. CDR3 bases: TGCGCCAGCAGCTTGGGTTCGGCGGGTTCGGCTGAAGCTTTCTTT.

This clonotype has at least ten counts. This sequence joins TRBV2 and TRBJ2-7; 9 positions match TRBD2. V was clipped by 5 bases and J by 5 bases; unmatched bases: 7. CDR1 and CDR2 from the germline V gene are SNHLY and FYNNEI. The length of the CDR3 is 14 residues. CDR3 protein: CASSRSSGTDEQYF. As DNA, the CDR3 is TGTGCCAGCAGTCGTTCTAGCGGGACCGACGAGCAGTACTTC.

This clonotype was recorded many times. V usage is TRBV12-3 or TRBV12-4 and J usage is TRBJ1-1; D is ambiguous. The V end was cut by 9 bases, the J end by 1 base, with 15 bases between. The CDR3 runs 14 residues. The CDR3 is CASNTGRRNTEAFF. The CDR3, as DNA: TGTGCCAGTAATACGGGCAGGAGGAACACTGAAGCTTTCTTT.

This clonotype came up many times. The V gene is TRBV2, the J gene TRBJ2-2, with D unresolved. Trimming pared 6 bases from V and 0 bases from J, leaving 8 bases between. This CDR3 region has 14 residues. Germline CDR1 SNHLY, CDR2 FYNNEI. In DNA form, the CDR3 reads TGTGCCAGCAGGGACCCCTCGAACACCGGGGAGCTGTTTTTT. Residues: CASRDPSNTGELFF.

This sequence joins TRBV5-1 and TRBJ2-3; no definite D call. Per the germline V gene, CDR1 is SGHRS and CDR2 is YFSETQ. The CDR3 is 14 residues long. V dropped 2 bases and J dropped 0 bases, with 7 bases sitting between them. The CDR3 nucleotides are TGCGCCAGCAGCTTCGACCGTAGCACAGATACGCAGTATTTT. It codes for CASSFDRSTDTQYF.

This clonotype occurred many times. The chain employs TRBV11-1 and TRBJ2-2, with 11 bases aligning to TRBD1. The V and J ends lost 1 base and 4 bases, in that order; junction bases with no gene match: 2. This CDR3 comprises 16 residues. Germline V gene sequence: CDR1 SGHAT, CDR2 FQDESV (reference sequence). For the CDR3, the DNA is TGTGCCAGCAGCTTAGTCGGGACAGGGGGCACCGGGGAGCTGTTTTTT. It codes for CASSLVGTGGTGELFF.